This TCR beta chain was found in a study of vaccination effects on CD4 cells after COVID-19. TCRdb's table, derived via immunoSEQ multiplex PCR, lists solely in-frame clones and lacks some. The sample contains approximately 30,000 clones, around 82% of which appear only once. Prior to sequencing, the ViraFEST assay stimulated PBMC with viral peptide pools, which expanded the antigen-specific CD4+ T cells. Subsequent to less than eleven days of culture, CD4+ T cells were isolated. Either the BNT162b2 or mRNA-1273 vaccine was given to participants in two doses. Each vaccine recipient was nucleocapsid antibody negative and had no prior SARS-CoV-2 infection. Unmatched junction bases numbered 7, after V lost 4 bases and J lost 1 base. The CDR3 sequence is 18 residues long. Germline values: CDR1 SGHDT, CDR2 YYEEEE. Concerning this clone: Its antigen remains unidentified.

The receptor was isolated from a human donor who received a COVID-19 vaccine. Some clones in this sample may be carry-over from other donors' samples. This sequence joins TRBV5-6 and TRBJ2-1; TRBD2 aligns across 14 bases. The sample in question was CD4+ T cells from PBMCs cultured with HCoV-NL63 spike peptides, obtained after COVID-19 vaccination. CDR3 sequence reads: CASSLGLAGALSYNEQFF. Here the CDR3 DNA reads TGTGCCAGCAGCCTGGGACTAGCGGGGGCTCTATCCTACAATGAGCAGTTCTTC.